This T cell receptor beta chain is from a study of blood T cell repertoires in COVID-19. As for the study in general: Whether acute or convalescent, the COVID-19 samples came from the United States, Italy and Spain. T cells, B-cell-depleted T cells, or PBMCs provided the cDNA or gDNA that served as material.

In the original processing: Amplifying reference gene primers gave estimates of nucleated cell counts. Generated by immunoSEQ multiplex PCR, the TCRdb table keeps only in-frame clones and is missing some. The DNA gave D and trimming, while V, J and clone size come from that table. Of 140,000 to 150,000 clones in the sample, 80% were seen once. This CDR3 contains 15 residues. V gave up 2 bases and J gave up 1 base, with 11 bases separating them. Germline V gives CDR1 SGHTA, CDR2 FQGTGA. This rearrangement joins TRBV7-3 to TRBJ1-1; a weak D match, TRBD1 (5 bases). This TCR was sampled from a man aged 60 to 75 with active or convalescent COVID-19. Sequencing used peripheral blood. CDR3 sequence (DNA): TGTGCCAGCAGCTTATCCGGGAGGGGGAACACTGAAGCTTTCTTT. This sequence encodes CASSLSGRGNTEAFF.